The 21 T cell receptor beta chains below all came from one sample that was sequenced in a study of Graves' ophthalmopathy and Graves' hyperthyroidism. The sequenced template was RNA, covering the TCR beta CDR3 region. First-round RT-PCR used HTBI primers; second-round multiplex PCR followed. TCRdb called the multiplex PCR reads again in MiXCR, with one record for every CDR3 protein. The data contain about 700,000 distinct CDR3 sequences, roughly 40% of them singletons. Sequenced material: peripheral blood. Receptors were obtained from an adult man with Graves' ophthalmopathy.

This clonotype was detected only a few times. The chain employs TRBV9 and TRBJ2-6; 7 nucleotides line up with TRBD1. This CDR3 has 15 residues. Germline V lookup: CDR1 SGDLS, CDR2 YYNGEE. V shed 5 bases and J 2 bases; nucleotides not matched to a gene: 4. DNA for the CDR3: TGTGCCAGCAGTAGACAGGGCCCTGGGGCCAACGTCCTGACTTTC. Protein sequence: CASSRQGPGANVLTF.

There are many counts of this clonotype. This rearrangement joins TRBV10-3 to TRBJ1-2, with D tentatively TRBD1 (5 bases). Trimming shortened V by 0 bases and J by 4 bases, and 12 bases separated the two germline ends. The CDR3 extends over 15 amino acids. CDR1 and CDR2 (germline): ENHRY, SYGVKD. In nucleotides, the CDR3 is TGTGCCATCAGTGAGTCGGGCATGAGGGGCTATGGCTACACCTTC. As protein: CAISESGMRGYGYTF.

This clonotype was observed a few times. The chain employs TRBV20-1 and TRBJ2-5, with D perhaps TRBD1 or TRBD2 (5 bases each). The CDR3 loop spans 13 amino acids. Trimming removed 2 bases from V and 7 bases from J, with 14 bases in between. Germline assignment: CDR1 DFQATT and CDR2 SNEGSKA (reference sequence). The chain's CDR3 is CSARSWGKRTQYF. As DNA, the CDR3 is TGCAGTGCTAGATCCTGGGGGAAACGGACCCAGTACTTC.

This chain joins TRBV4-1 and TRBJ2-6; D is possibly TRBD1 (5 bases). Germline V lookup: CDR1 MGHRA, CDR2 YSYEKL. This CDR3 contains 16 residues. The V gene lost 0 bases and the J gene lost 0 bases, with 6 bases spanning the gap. CDR3 in amino acids: CASSQDRDSGANVLTF. The DNA of the CDR3 is TGCGCCAGCAGCCAAGACAGGGACTCTGGGGCCAACGTCCTGACTTTC.

Details on this clonotype: A much more abundant neighbour one base away suggests this may be a read error. The CDR3 does not close with the conserved phenylalanine or tryptophan, likely indicating a read error. The chain carries TRBV5-4 and TRBJ1-1; D remains unclear. Trimming cost V 4 bases and J 8 bases, with 15 bases left between them. The CDR3 is made up of 13 amino acids. Germline loops: CDR1 SGHNT, CDR2 YYREEE (reference sequence). The CDR3 nucleotides are TGTGCCAGCAGCCTTGCTTTCGGACTAGAAGCTTTCCTT. This codes for CASSLAFGLEAFL.

This clonotype has a count of ten or more. V gene TRBV7-9 combines with J gene TRBJ1-2, with D unclear. Trimming removed 6 bases at V and 0 bases at J, with 17 bases between. The CDR3 is made up of 16 amino acids. In germline, CDR1 is SEHNR, CDR2 FQNEAQ (reference sequence). CDR3 nucleotide sequence: TGTGCCAGCAGTGGGGAGGTGCAGTTAGCTAACTATGGCTACACCTTC. It encodes CASSGEVQLANYGYTF.

About this clonotype: Given the absence of the conserved phenylalanine or tryptophan at the CDR3 end, a read error is likely. The V gene is TRBV25-1, the J gene TRBJ1-2; maybe TRBD1 (6 bases). Trimming removed 8 bases from V and 6 bases from J, with 22 bases in between. The CDR3 runs 15 residues. CDR1 MGHDK and CDR2 SYGVNS come from the germline V gene. CDR3 residues: CASVDRRAGVDGYTS. The CDR3 nucleotides are TGTGCCAGCGTTGATCGTCGGGCAGGGGTCGATGGCTACACCTCC.

This clonotype was recorded at least ten times. CDR3 region: CSVEDANTGELFF. CDR3 bases: TGCAGCGTTGAGGACGCGAACACCGGGGAGCTGTTTTTT. The gene calls are TRBV29-1 and TRBJ2-2; D uncertain. CDR1 is SQVTM and CDR2 is ANQGSEA in the germline V gene. Trimming pared 3 bases from V and 0 bases from J, leaving 5 bases between. This CDR3 has 13 amino acids.

This clonotype has more than one count but fewer than ten. The V and J genes are TRBV20-1 and TRBJ1-6; D gene ambiguous. Trimming removed 0 bases from V and 8 bases from J, with 5 bases in between. This CDR3 comprises 12 residues. Germline V lookup: CDR1 DFQATT, CDR2 SNEGSKA (reference sequence). CDR3 DNA sequence: TGCAGTGCTAGAGATTTCGATTCACCCCTCCACTTT. Translating gives CSARDFDSPLHF.

The rearrangement joins TRBV20-1 to TRBJ2-5, with 9 bases lining up with TRBD2. Trimming took 2 bases from V and 4 from J; bases not matched to a gene: 14. The germline V gene encodes CDR1 DFQATT and CDR2 SNEGSKA (reference sequence). The length of the CDR3 is 17 residues. CDR3 in amino acids: CSARMRRVAGAPETQYF. The CDR3 coding sequence is TGCAGTGCTAGAATGAGAAGGGTAGCGGGAGCCCCAGAGACCCAGTACTTC.

This clonotype turned up a few times. This chain links TRBV10-3 with TRBJ2-6; D is ambiguous. This CDR3 spans 13 amino acids. V was cut by 10 bases and J by 4 bases, with 11 bases left in between. CDR1 ENHRY and CDR2 SYGVKD come from the germline V gene. CDR3 coding DNA: TGTGCCAGCGAGTCCTCCGGGGCCAACGTCCTGACTTTC. Residues: CASESSGANVLTF.

The V call is TRBV12-3 or TRBV12-4, the J call TRBJ1-2; 7 bases are a match to TRBD1. This CDR3 comprises 15 residues. The trim removed 10 bases at V and 5 bases at J, leaving 16 bases unmatched. DNA of the CDR3: TGTGCCATCCGGGACCTAAGGGGGCAGACATATGGCTACACCTTC. Amino acid sequence: CAIRDLRGQTYGYTF.

In this sample, this clonotype turned up many times. The rearrangement joins TRBV25-1 to TRBJ2-5, with D perhaps matching TRBD2 (5 bases). V gave up 1 base and J gave up 5 bases, with 11 bases separating them. The CDR3 has 14 residues. The germline V gene has CDR1 MGHDK and CDR2 SYGVNS. CDR3 region: CASSEWGDWETQYF. The CDR3 nucleotides are TGTGCCAGCAGTGAATGGGGAGACTGGGAGACCCAGTACTTC.

CDR3: CASSLYGGTEAFF. The CDR3 bases are TGTGCCAGCAGTTTATACGGGGGCACTGAAGCTTTCTTT. V and J are TRBV28 and TRBJ1-1; maybe TRBD1 (5 bases). Germline CDR1 and CDR2: MDHEN and SYDVKM. CDR3 length: 13 residues. Trimming took 1 base from V and 4 from J, leaving 7 bases between them.

The V and J genes are TRBV9 and TRBJ1-2; tentative D call: TRBD1 (5 bases). V shed 1 base and J shed 2 bases, with 9 bases lying between them. The CDR3 sequence is 14 residues long. Per germline, CDR1 SGDLS and CDR2 YYNGEE. The CDR3 nucleotides read TGTGCCAGCAGCGTACGAGGGGACAACTATGGCTACACCTTC. It is translated as CASSVRGDNYGYTF.

CDR3 nucleotide sequence: TGTGCCACCAGCAGTGATGGACCGCGCAGGTACCAAGAGACCCAGTACTTC. Translating gives CATSSDGPRRYQETQYF. The V and J genes are TRBV15 and TRBJ2-5; no reliable D call. Looked up from germline, CDR1 is LNHNV and CDR2 is YYDKDF (reference sequence). V was pared by 3 bases and J by 0 bases, with 17 bases between. The CDR3 extends over 17 amino acids.

This clonotype came up a few times. The chain links TRBV25-1 to TRBJ2-2; D not resolved. The CDR3 sequence is 15 residues long. Trimming cost V 6 bases and J 1 base, with 12 bases left between them. Germline CDR1 and CDR2: MGHDK and SYGVNS. DNA of the CDR3: TGTGCCAGCAGCTTGGTGTCGGGGAACACCGGGGAGCTGTTTTTT. Translated, it gives CASSLVSGNTGELFF.

The chain combines TRBV14 with TRBJ2-3; no firm D call. The ends were cut back, 1 base at V and 1 base at J, with 3 bases in the middle. The CDR3 spans 13 residues. Germline V lookup: CDR1 SGHDN, CDR2 FVKESK. The CDR3 here is CASSQVRTDTQYF. The DNA of the CDR3 is TGTGCCAGCAGCCAAGTCCGCACAGATACGCAGTATTTT. Drawing the rest from reference TRBV14 and TRBJ2-3, the complete variable domain is EAGVTQFPSHSVIEKGQTVTLRCDPISGHDNLYWYRRVMGKEIKFLLHFVKESKQDESGMPNNRFLAERTGGTYSTLKVQPAELEDSGVYFCASSQVRTDTQYFGPGTRLTVL.

About this clonotype: One base away lies a much larger clone, so this may be a sequencing read error. Here the CDR3 omits its conserved ending phenylalanine or tryptophan, so a read error is the likely source. V usage is TRBV2 and J usage is TRBJ1-3; the D is unclear. V shed 7 bases and J shed 2 bases, with 21 bases lying between them. The CDR3 contains 17 residues. The germline gives CDR1 SNHLY, CDR2 FYNNEI. CDR3 loop: CASIETGRSSTGNTIYL. In DNA form, the CDR3 reads TGTGCCAGCATCGAGACCGGACGGAGTTCGACTGGAAACACCATATATCTT.

The rearrangement uses TRBV29-1 and TRBJ1-5, with 7 positions matching TRBD1. The CDR3 is 13 residues long. Germline V CDR1 and CDR2: SQVTM, ANQGSEA. J was trimmed by 6 bases and V by 6 bases; bases with no gene match: 8. The CDR3, as DNA: TGCAGCGTCGAAACAGGGGTAGGTCAGCCCCAGCATTTT. This gives the protein CSVETGVGQPQHF.

The chain links TRBV5-4 to TRBJ2-7; 7 bases map to TRBD1. This CDR3 is built from 16 residues. Germline values: CDR1 SGHNT, CDR2 YYREEE (reference sequence). V was pared by 4 bases and J by 0 bases, with 10 bases of the junction left unmatched. CDR3 DNA sequence: TGTGCCAGCAGCCAAGAAGGAGCAGGGGGCTCCTACGAGCAGTACTTC. Its translation: CASSQEGAGGSYEQYF.